Listed below are T cell receptor beta chains from one sample, sequenced in a study of regulatory and conventional T cells in RAG deficiency. The repertoire was sequenced with immunoSEQ multiplex PCR; TCRdb's copy has only in-frame clones and lacks some. This sample yields roughly 20,000 clones, of which approximately 88% are seen a single time; approximately 1.4% belongs to the top ten. The sample also formed part of further work on regulatory T cells.

Sequenced material: Tregs sorted from blood. The receptors come from a human donor in good health. Both conserved end residues are part of each CDR3. D genes are given only for firm matches. Size is omitted from some rows. Given values are once, few, many or a class for expanded clones.

CDR3 length,V gene,clone size,D gene,J gene,CDR3 protein,CDR3 DNA
17,TRBV7-7,.,.,TRBJ2-6,CASSPAPGTSGANVLTF,TGTGCTAGCAGCCCCGCCCCCGGGACCTCTGGGGCCAACGTCCTGACTTTC
14,TRBV7-3,.,.,TRBJ2-7,CASSLTLSSDEQYF,TGTGCCAGCAGCTTAACCCTTAGTTCAGACGAGCAGTACTTC
11,TRBV28,.,.,TRBJ1-2,CASSPGPGYTF,TGTGCCAGCAGCCCTGGGCCTGGCTACACCTTC
15,TRBV18,few,.,TRBJ2-7,CASSPRAQGSYEQYF,TGTGCCAGCTCACCCCGGGCCCAGGGCTCCTACGAGCAGTACTTC
13,TRBV9,.,.,TRBJ2-3,CASSATGGDTQYF,TGTGCCAGCAGCGCCACAGGTGGTGATACGCAGTATTTT
12,TRBV7-2,.,.,TRBJ2-3,CASSLRRDTQYF,TGTGCCAGCAGCTTACGGAGGGATACGCAGTATTTT
15,TRBV18,.,.,TRBJ2-5,CASSPLESGARTQYF,TGTGCCAGCTCACCACTTGAGTCGGGGGCTCGGACCCAGTACTTC
16,TRBV10-1,once,.,TRBJ2-3,CASSEARASGTDTQYF,TGCGCCAGCAGTGAGGCCAGGGCTAGCGGCACAGATACGCAGTATTTT
16,TRBV27,once,TRBD1,TRBJ2-7,CASSRDPGQGSYEQYF,TGTGCCAGCAGTCGAGATCCGGGACAGGGGTCCTACGAGCAGTACTTC
11,TRBV20-1,.,.,TRBJ1-2,CSAAGYYGYTF,TGCAGTGCTGCAGGGTACTATGGCTACACCTTC
12,TRBV29-1,.,.,TRBJ2-5,CSVVRAPETQYF,TGCAGCGTTGTCAGGGCCCCGGAGACCCAGTACTTC
16,TRBV6-1,.,TRBD1,TRBJ1-6,CASSGQGMSYNSPLHF,TGTGCCAGCAGTGGACAGGGAATGTCCTATAATTCACCCCTCCACTTT
11,TRBV29-1,.,.,TRBJ2-7,CSVLGVYEQYF,TGCAGCGTCCTAGGGGTCTACGAGCAGTACTTC
16,TRBV5-4,.,TRBD2,TRBJ2-1,CASSLGTSGRANEQFF,TGTGCCAGCAGCTTGGGGACTAGCGGGAGGGCGAATGAGCAGTTCTTC
16,TRBV4-1,.,.,TRBJ1-2,CASSQVPEVFNYGYTF,TGCGCCAGCAGCCAAGTTCCCGAGGTCTTTAACTATGGCTACACCTTC